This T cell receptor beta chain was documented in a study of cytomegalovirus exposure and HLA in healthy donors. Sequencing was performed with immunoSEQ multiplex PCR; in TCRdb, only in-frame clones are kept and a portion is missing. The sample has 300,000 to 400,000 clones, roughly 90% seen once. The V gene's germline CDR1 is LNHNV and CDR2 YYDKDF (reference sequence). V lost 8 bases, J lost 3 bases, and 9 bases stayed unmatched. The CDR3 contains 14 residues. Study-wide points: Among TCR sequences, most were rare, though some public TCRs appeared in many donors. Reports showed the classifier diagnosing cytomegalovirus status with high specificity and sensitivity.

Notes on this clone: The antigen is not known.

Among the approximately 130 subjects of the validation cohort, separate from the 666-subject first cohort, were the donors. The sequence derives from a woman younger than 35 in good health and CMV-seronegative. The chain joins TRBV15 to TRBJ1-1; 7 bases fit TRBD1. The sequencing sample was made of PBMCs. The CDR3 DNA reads TGTGCCACCGGAACAGGGGTAGGGGACACTGAAGCTTTCTTT. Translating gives CATGTGVGDTEAFF.